These T cell receptor delta chains were read from a single sample in a study of Vδ1+ human thymocytes. TCRdb re-processed the multiplex PCR reads using CATT. The table includes about 75,000 delta-chain clones, roughly a third detected once. Sequencing was performed on Vdelta1+ gamma-delta thymocytes from the thymus. These receptor sequences come from a boy in the first two years of life who had congenital heart surgery. CDR3s include the opening cysteine and the closing phenylalanine or tryptophan. Fields, in order: J gene, clone size, V gene, D gene, CDR3 protein, CDR3 DNA. D genes are given only for firm matches. Size is stated for part of the rows, as once, few or many counts, or as a class when the clone is expanded.

j_gene: TRDJ1
abundance: .
v_gene: TRDV1
d_gene: TRDD3
CDR3aa: CALGEPRWGIRPTDKLIF
CDR3nt: TGTGCCCTTGGGGAACCGAGGTGGGGGATACGCCCCACCGATAAACTCATCTTT

j_gene: TRDJ1
abundance: .
v_gene: TRDV1
d_gene: .
CDR3aa: CALGELPGAHTDKLIF
CDR3nt: TGTGCTCTTGGGGAACTCCCGGGTGCCCACACCGATAAACTCATCTTT

j_gene: TRDJ1
abundance: few
v_gene: TRDV1
d_gene: .
CDR3aa: CALGDTGRFPTSPFGWGTQNTDKLIF
CDR3nt: TGTGCTCTTGGGGACACCGGGCGGTTTCCTACCAGCCCCTTCGGCTGGGGGACCCAAAACACCGATAAACTCATCTTT

j_gene: TRDJ1
abundance: .
v_gene: TRDV1
d_gene: .
CDR3aa: CALGLNGVATDKLIF
CDR3nt: TGTGCTCTTGGGCTAAACGGGGTAGCCACCGATAAACTCATCTTT

j_gene: TRDJ1
abundance: few
v_gene: TRDV1
d_gene: .
CDR3aa: CALGELYFGGPPYTDKLIF
CDR3nt: TGTGCTCTTGGGGAACTATATTTCGGGGGACCACCGTACACCGATAAACTCATCTTT

j_gene: TRDJ1
abundance: .
v_gene: TRDV1
d_gene: TRDD3
CDR3aa: CALGDVSIPSGGPTDKLIF
CDR3nt: TGTGCTCTTGGGGACGTTTCCATTCCCTCTGGGGGTCCAACCGATAAACTCATCTTT

j_gene: TRDJ1
abundance: .
v_gene: TRDV1
d_gene: TRDD3
CDR3aa: CALGEISSYDHLGDTKLIF
CDR3nt: TGTGCTCTTGGGGAAATCAGTTCCTACGATCACCTGGGGGATACAAAACTCATCTTT

j_gene: TRDJ1
abundance: .
v_gene: TRDV1
d_gene: TRDD3
CDR3aa: CALGERNILGDTTDKLIF
CDR3nt: TGTGCTCTTGGGGAACGGAACATACTGGGGGATACGACCGATAAACTCATCTTT

j_gene: TRDJ1
abundance: few
v_gene: TRDV1
d_gene: TRDD3
CDR3aa: CALGDLNPGPGGYKLIF
CDR3nt: TGTGCTCTTGGGGACCTAAACCCGGGTCCTGGGGGATACAAACTCATCTTT

j_gene: TRDJ1
abundance: .
v_gene: TRDV1
d_gene: .
CDR3aa: CALGEVPIRLRIRAMKVDKLIF
CDR3nt: TGTGCTCTTGGGGAAGTCCCCATAAGATTGAGAATTCGGGCGATGAAGGTAGATAAACTCATCTTT

j_gene: TRDJ1
abundance: few
v_gene: TRDV2
d_gene: .
CDR3aa: CACDTGPGATTYTDKLIF
CDR3nt: TGTGCCTGTGACACCGGGCCGGGGGCTACGACCTACACCGATAAACTCATCTTT

j_gene: TRDJ1
abundance: .
v_gene: TRDV1
d_gene: TRDD3
CDR3aa: CALGELFGLWGIRMRPPGTDKLIF
CDR3nt: TGTGCTCTTGGGGAACTCTTCGGACTATGGGGGATACGGATGCGGCCCCCTGGGACCGATAAACTCATCTTT

j_gene: TRDJ1
abundance: .
v_gene: TRDV2
d_gene: TRDD3
CDR3aa: CACDKGYWGIGTDKLIF
CDR3nt: TGTGCCTGTGACAAGGGGTACTGGGGGATAGGGACCGATAAACTCATCTTT

j_gene: TRDJ1
abundance: few
v_gene: TRDV1
d_gene: TRDD3
CDR3aa: CALGELTLTPPWGVTDKLIF
CDR3nt: TGTGCTCTTGGGGAACTTACCTTAACCCCTCCCTGGGGGGTCACCGATAAACTCATCTTT

j_gene: TRDJ1
abundance: .
v_gene: TRDV2
d_gene: TRDD3
CDR3aa: CATGFVTGGYKLIF
CDR3nt: TGTGCCACCGGTTTCGTTACTGGGGGATATAAACTCATCTTT

j_gene: TRDJ1
abundance: few
v_gene: TRDV1
d_gene: TRDD3
CDR3aa: CALGESWEDWGIGADKLIF
CDR3nt: TGTGCTCTTGGGGAAAGCTGGGAGGACTGGGGGATAGGAGCCGATAAACTCATCTTT

j_gene: TRDJ1
abundance: few
v_gene: TRDV1
d_gene: TRDD3
CDR3aa: CALGERRGIWDTDKLIF
CDR3nt: TGTGCTCTTGGGGAACGCCGGGGGATATGGGACACCGATAAACTCATCTTT

j_gene: TRDJ1
abundance: few
v_gene: TRDV1
d_gene: TRDD3
CDR3aa: CALGERRYDWGIRKLIF
CDR3nt: TGTGCTCTTGGGGAAAGGCGCTACGACTGGGGGATACGCAAACTCATCTTT

j_gene: TRDJ1
abundance: .
v_gene: TRDV1
d_gene: .
CDR3aa: CALGDTYVGGGTYKPYTDKLIF
CDR3nt: TGTGCTCTTGGGGATACCTACGTAGGCGGGGGGACCTATAAGCCGTACACCGATAAACTCATCTTT

j_gene: TRDJ1
abundance: .
v_gene: TRDV1
d_gene: .
CDR3aa: CALGELQKLGTWGPDKLIF
CDR3nt: TGTGCTCTTGGGGAACTCCAGAAGCTGGGGACCTGGGGCCCCGATAAACTCATCTTT

j_gene: TRDJ1
abundance: .
v_gene: TRDV1
d_gene: TRDD3
CDR3aa: CALGELVAFPGIWGTDKLIF
CDR3nt: TGTGCTCTTGGGGAACTTGTCGCCTTTCCGGGGATATGGGGCACCGATAAACTCATCTTT

j_gene: TRDJ1
abundance: few
v_gene: TRDV1
d_gene: .
CDR3aa: CALGELRTLSSIVGGDKLIF
CDR3nt: TGTGCTCTTGGGGAACTTAGAACCCTTAGCTCAATAGTCGGCGGCGATAAACTCATCTTT

j_gene: TRDJ1
abundance: medium-sized
v_gene: TRDV2
d_gene: TRDD3
CDR3aa: CACDGTGGSGKLIF
CDR3nt: TGTGCCTGTGACGGTACTGGGGGATCGGGTAAACTCATCTTT

j_gene: TRDJ1
abundance: few
v_gene: TRDV1
d_gene: TRDD3
CDR3aa: CALGDRAVTGGFKSIPDKLIF
CDR3nt: TGTGCTCTTGGGGATCGGGCGGTGACTGGGGGATTTAAATCCATTCCCGATAAACTCATCTTT

j_gene: TRDJ1
abundance: few
v_gene: TRDV1
d_gene: .
CDR3aa: CAPGDPAFQRPWGWSYTDKLIF
CDR3nt: TGTGCTCCTGGGGACCCGGCCTTCCAACGGCCCTGGGGGTGGTCGTACACCGATAAACTCATCTTT

j_gene: TRDJ1
abundance: .
v_gene: TRDV1
d_gene: .
CDR3aa: CALGTRRSDKLIF
CDR3nt: TGTGCTCTTGGGACTCGAAGGTCCGATAAACTCATCTTT

j_gene: TRDJ1
abundance: .
v_gene: TRDV1
d_gene: TRDD3
CDR3aa: CALARYWGRRGLIF
CDR3nt: TGTGCTCTTGCCCGGTACTGGGGGAGACGGGGGCTCATCTTT

j_gene: TRDJ1
abundance: .
v_gene: TRDV1
d_gene: .
CDR3aa: CALGDSPHMYTDKLIF
CDR3nt: TGTGCTCTTGGGGACTCGCCACACATGTACACCGATAAACTCATCTTT

j_gene: TRDJ1
abundance: few
v_gene: TRDV1
d_gene: TRDD3
CDR3aa: CALGERWAYGWGPSRYTDKLIF
CDR3nt: TGTGCTCTTGGGGAACGATGGGCCTACGGCTGGGGGCCAAGTCGGTACACCGATAAACTCATCTTT

j_gene: TRDJ1
abundance: .
v_gene: TRDV1
d_gene: .
CDR3aa: CALGEGNPNPIGGMYTDKLIF
CDR3nt: TGTGCTCTTGGGGAGGGGAACCCAAACCCGATAGGGGGAATGTACACCGATAAACTCATCTTT